The present TCR beta chain was sequenced within a study of T cell changes during pregnancy in multiple sclerosis. The assay was immunoSEQ multiplex PCR, and TCRdb's table has in-frame clones only and misses some. The table shows 25,000 to 40,000 clones, with roughly 91% occurring only once. The starting material was CD8+ T cells from peripheral blood mononuclear cells, obtained in the second trimester of pregnancy. The source is a female donor in good health, enrolled as a control in a pregnancy study.

CDR3 in amino acids: CASSPRGLNYGYTF. CDR3 sequence (DNA): TGTGCCAGCAGCCCCCGTGGCCTTAACTATGGCTACACCTTC. V usage is TRBV7-2 and J usage is TRBJ1-2; D is unclear. V was trimmed by 5 bases and J by 1 base, leaving 11 bases between them. The CDR3 totals 14 residues. Germline loops: CDR1 SGHTA, CDR2 FQGNSA.